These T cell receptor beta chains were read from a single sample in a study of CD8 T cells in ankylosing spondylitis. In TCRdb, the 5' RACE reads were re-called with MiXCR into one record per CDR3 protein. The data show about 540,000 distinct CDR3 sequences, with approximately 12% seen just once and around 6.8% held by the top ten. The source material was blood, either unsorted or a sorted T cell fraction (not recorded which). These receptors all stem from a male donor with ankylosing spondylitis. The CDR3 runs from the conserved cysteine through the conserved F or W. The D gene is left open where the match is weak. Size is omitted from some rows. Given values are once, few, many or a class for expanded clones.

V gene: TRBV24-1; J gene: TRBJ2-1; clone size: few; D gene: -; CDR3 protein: CATSDWVRPRNEQFF; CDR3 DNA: TGTGCCACCAGTGATTGGGTGAGGCCTCGGAATGAGCAGTTCTTC
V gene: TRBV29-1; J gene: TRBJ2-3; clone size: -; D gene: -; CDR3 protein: CSVPPGLESTDTQYF; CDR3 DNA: TGCAGCGTCCCCCCAGGTCTAGAAAGCACAGATACGCAGTATTTT
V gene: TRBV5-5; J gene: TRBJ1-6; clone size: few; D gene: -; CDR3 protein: CASSLAKAGGPLHF; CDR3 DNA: TGTGCCAGCAGCTTGGCCAAGGCAGGTGGACCCCTCCACTTT
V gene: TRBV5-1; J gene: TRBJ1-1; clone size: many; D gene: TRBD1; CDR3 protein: CASSIDRVGTEAFF; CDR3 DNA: TGCGCCAGCAGCATCGACAGGGTTGGAACTGAAGCTTTCTTT
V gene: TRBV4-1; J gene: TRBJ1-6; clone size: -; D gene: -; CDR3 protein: CASSRELGVNSPLHF; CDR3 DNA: TGCGCCAGCAGCCGAGAGTTAGGGGTTAATTCACCCCTCCACTTT
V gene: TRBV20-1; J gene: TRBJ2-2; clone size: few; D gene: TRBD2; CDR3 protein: CSAPKASGGNTGELFF; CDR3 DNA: TGCAGTGCCCCCAAGGCCAGCGGGGGAAACACCGGGGAGCTGTTTTTT
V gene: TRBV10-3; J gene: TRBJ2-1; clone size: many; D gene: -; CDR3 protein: CATGSSYNEQFF; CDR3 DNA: TGTGCCACCGGCAGCTCCTACAATGAGCAGTTCTTC
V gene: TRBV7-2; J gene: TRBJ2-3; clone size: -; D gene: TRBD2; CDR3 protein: CASSLASGRRRDTQYF; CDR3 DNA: TGTGCCAGCAGCTTAGCGAGCGGGAGGAGAAGAGATACGCAGTATTTT
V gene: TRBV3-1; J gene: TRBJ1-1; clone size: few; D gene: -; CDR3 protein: CASSHRGDTEAFF; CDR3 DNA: TGTGCCAGCAGCCATAGAGGGGACACTGAAGCTTTCTTT
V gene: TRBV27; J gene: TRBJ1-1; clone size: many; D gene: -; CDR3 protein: CASSLRSRSLNTEAFF; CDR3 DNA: TGTGCCAGCAGTTTAAGGAGTAGGAGCCTGAACACTGAAGCTTTCTTT
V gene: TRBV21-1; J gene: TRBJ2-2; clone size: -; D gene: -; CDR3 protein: CAREGKTGSGELFF; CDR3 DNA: TGTGCCAGAGAGGGGAAAACCGGATCCGGGGAGCTGTTTTTT
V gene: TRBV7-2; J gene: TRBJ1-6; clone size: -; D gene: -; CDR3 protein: CASSLGFGVSPLHF; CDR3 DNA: TGTGCCAGCAGCTTAGGGTTTGGTGTTTCACCCCTCCACTTT
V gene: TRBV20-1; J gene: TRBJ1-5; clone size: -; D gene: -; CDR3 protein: CSAPPDGVRDNQPQHF; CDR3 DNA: TGCAGTGCCCCCCCCGACGGGGTGCGGGACAATCAGCCCCAGCATTTT
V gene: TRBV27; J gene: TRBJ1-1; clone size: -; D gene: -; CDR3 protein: CASKVGTMNTEAFF; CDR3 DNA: TGTGCCAGCAAAGTGGGCACCATGAACACTGAAGCTTTCTTT
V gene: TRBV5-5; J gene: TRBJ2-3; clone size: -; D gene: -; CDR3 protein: CASSLDMGTSTDTQYF; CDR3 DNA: TGTGCCAGCAGCTTGGATATGGGGACTAGCACAGATACGCAGTATTTT
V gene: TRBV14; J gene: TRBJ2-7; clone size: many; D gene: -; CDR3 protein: CASSPSQSYEQYF; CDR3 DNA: TGTGCCAGCAGCCCATCCCAATCCTACGAGCAGTACTTC
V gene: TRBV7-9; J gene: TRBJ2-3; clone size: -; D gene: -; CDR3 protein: CASSFNGPSDTQYF; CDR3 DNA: TGTGCCAGCAGCTTCAACGGCCCGTCAGATACGCAGTATTTT
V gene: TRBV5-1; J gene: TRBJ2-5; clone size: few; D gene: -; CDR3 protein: CASSLAAFTGETQYF; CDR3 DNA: TGCGCCAGCAGCTTGGCGGCCTTCACCGGAGAGACCCAGTACTTC
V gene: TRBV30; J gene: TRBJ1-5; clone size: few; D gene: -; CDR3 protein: CAWTLGGAVNQPQHF; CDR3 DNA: TGTGCCTGGACCTTGGGGGGCGCGGTCAATCAGCCCCAGCATTTT
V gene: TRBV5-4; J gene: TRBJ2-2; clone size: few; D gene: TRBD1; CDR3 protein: CASSVDRGNTGELFF; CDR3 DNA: TGTGCCAGCAGCGTGGACAGGGGGAACACCGGGGAGCTGTTTTTT
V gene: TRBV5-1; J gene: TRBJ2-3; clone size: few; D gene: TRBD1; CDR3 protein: CASSWPSGQGGTDTQYF; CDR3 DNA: TGCGCCAGCAGCTGGCCCTCGGGACAGGGCGGCACAGATACGCAGTATTTT
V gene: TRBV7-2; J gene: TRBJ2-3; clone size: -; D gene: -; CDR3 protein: CASSPWPSDTQYF; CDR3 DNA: TGTGCCAGCAGCCCCTGGCCGTCAGATACGCAGTATTTT
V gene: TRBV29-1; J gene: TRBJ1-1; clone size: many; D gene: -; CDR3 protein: CSVVWGMGTEAFF; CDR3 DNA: TGCAGCGTTGTCTGGGGAATGGGCACTGAAGCTTTCTTT
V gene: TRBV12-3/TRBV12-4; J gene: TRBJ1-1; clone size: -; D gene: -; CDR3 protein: CASSVKRAEAFF; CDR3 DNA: TGTGCCAGCAGTGTGAAGAGAGCCGAAGCTTTCTTT
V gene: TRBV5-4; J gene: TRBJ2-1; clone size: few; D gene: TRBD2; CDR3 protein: CASTVAGPSSYNEQFF; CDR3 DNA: TGTGCCAGCACCGTAGCGGGTCCTAGCTCCTACAATGAGCAGTTCTTC
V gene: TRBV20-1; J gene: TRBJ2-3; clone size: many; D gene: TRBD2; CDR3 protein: CRDGGCKDTQYF; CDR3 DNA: TGCAGGGACGGGGGGTGCAAGGATACGCAGTATTTT
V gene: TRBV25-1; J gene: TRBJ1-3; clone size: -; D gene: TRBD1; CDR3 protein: CASSNPRTGRGNTIYF; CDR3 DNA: TGTGCCAGCAGTAACCCACGGACAGGGCGAGGAAACACCATATATTTT
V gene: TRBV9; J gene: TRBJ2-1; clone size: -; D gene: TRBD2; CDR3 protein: CASSTSSGSSYNEQFF; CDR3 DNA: TGTGCCAGCAGCACCTCTAGCGGGAGCTCCTACAATGAGCAGTTCTTC
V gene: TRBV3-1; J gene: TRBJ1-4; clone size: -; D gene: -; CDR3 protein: CASSLHDSSFGKLFF; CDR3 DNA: TGTGCCAGCAGCCTGCACGACAGTTCGTTTGGAAAACTGTTTTTT
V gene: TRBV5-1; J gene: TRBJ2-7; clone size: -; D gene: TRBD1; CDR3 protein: CASSLWGQGESYEQYF; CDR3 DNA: TGCGCCAGCAGCTTGTGGGGACAGGGGGAGTCCTACGAGCAGTACTTC
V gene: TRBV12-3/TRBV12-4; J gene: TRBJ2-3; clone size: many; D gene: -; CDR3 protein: CASSQGTDTQYF; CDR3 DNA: TGTGCCAGCAGCCAGGGCACAGATACGCAGTATTTT
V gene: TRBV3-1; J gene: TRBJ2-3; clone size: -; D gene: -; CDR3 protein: CASSQVGVRGQYF; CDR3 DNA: TGTGCCAGCAGCCAAGTCGGAGTGAGGGGGCAGTATTTT
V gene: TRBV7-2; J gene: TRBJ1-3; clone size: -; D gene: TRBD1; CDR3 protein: CASSLSLRGHFRF; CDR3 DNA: TGTGCCAGCAGCCTCAGTCTCAGGGGGCATTTTCGTTTT
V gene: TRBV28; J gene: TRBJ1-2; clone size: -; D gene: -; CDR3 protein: CATYPPSGRETNYGYTF; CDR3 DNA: TGTGCCACTTATCCTCCGAGTGGCAGAGAGACTAACTATGGCTACACCTTC
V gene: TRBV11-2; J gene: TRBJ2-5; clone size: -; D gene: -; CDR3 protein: CASSLITSSGGETQYF; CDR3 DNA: TGTGCCAGCAGTCTAATTACTAGTAGCGGAGGGGAGACCCAGTACTTC
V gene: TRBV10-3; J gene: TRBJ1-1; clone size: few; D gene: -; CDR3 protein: CAIRDSEVTEAFF; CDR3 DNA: TGTGCCATCAGAGACAGTGAGGTCACTGAAGCTTTCTTT
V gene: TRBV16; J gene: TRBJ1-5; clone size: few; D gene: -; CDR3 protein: CASSQSGGAWQPQHF; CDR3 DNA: TGTGCCAGCAGCCAATCGGGGGGGGCCTGGCAGCCCCAGCATTTT
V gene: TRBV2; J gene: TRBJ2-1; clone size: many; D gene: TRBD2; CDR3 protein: CATREEGNEQFF; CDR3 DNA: TGTGCCACACGGGAGGAGGGGAATGAGCAGTTCTTC
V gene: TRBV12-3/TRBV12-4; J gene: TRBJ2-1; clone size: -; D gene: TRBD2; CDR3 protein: CADSDRRLAGGRNNEQFF; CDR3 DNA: TGTGCCGACTCGGACAGGCGGCTAGCGGGAGGTAGAAACAATGAGCAGTTCTTC
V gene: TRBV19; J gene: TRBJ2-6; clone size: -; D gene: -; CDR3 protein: CASSLGGGSSGANVLTF; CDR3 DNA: TGTGCCAGTAGTCTTGGAGGGGGAAGCTCTGGGGCCAACGTCCTGACTTTC
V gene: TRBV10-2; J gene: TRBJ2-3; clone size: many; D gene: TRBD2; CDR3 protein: CASRGTSGSTDTQYF; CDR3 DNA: TGCGCCAGCAGGGGGACTAGCGGGAGTACAGATACGCAGTATTTT
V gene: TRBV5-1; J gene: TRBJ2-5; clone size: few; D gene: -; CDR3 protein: CASSLDRDRGTQYF; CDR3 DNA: TGCGCCAGCAGCTTGGACCGGGACCGAGGGACCCAGTACTTC
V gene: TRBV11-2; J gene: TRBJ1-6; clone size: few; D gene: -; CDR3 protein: CASSFGQINSPLHF; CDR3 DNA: TGTGCCAGCAGCTTCGGGCAGATAAATTCACCCCTCCACTTT
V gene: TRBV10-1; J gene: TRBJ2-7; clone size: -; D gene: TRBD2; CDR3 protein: CASSDASGNSYEQYF; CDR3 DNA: TGCGCCAGCAGTGATGCTAGCGGGAACTCCTACGAGCAGTACTTC
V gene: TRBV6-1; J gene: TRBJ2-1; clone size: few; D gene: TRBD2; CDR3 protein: CASTRLAESYNEQFF; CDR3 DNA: TGTGCCAGCACCCGACTAGCGGAATCCTACAATGAGCAGTTCTTC
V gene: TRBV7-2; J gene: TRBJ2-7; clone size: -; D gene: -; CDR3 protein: CASTLSTVSGYEQYF; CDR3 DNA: TGTGCCAGCACCTTATCGACAGTGTCGGGATACGAGCAGTACTTC
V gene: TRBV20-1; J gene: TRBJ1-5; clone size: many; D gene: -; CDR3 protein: CSAEALQDQPQHF; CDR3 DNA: TGCAGTGCTGAAGCCCTCCAGGATCAGCCCCAGCATTTT
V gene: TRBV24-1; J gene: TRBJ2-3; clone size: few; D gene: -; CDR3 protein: CATSDPAGTPDTQYF; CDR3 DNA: TGTGCCACCAGTGACCCAGCGGGCACACCCGATACGCAGTATTTT
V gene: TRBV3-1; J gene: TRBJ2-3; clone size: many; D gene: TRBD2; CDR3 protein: CASSQAGGTDTQYF; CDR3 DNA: TGTGCCAGCAGCCAAGCGGGAGGGACAGATACGCAGTATTTT
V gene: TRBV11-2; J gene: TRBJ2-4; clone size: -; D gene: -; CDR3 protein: CASSLELVADIQYF; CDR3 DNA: TGTGCCAGCAGCTTGGAGCTGGTAGCCGACATTCAGTACTTC
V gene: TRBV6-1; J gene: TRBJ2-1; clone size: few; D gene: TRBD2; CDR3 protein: CASSAAGGYNEQFF; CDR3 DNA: TGTGCCAGCAGTGCTGCGGGAGGGTACAATGAGCAGTTCTTC